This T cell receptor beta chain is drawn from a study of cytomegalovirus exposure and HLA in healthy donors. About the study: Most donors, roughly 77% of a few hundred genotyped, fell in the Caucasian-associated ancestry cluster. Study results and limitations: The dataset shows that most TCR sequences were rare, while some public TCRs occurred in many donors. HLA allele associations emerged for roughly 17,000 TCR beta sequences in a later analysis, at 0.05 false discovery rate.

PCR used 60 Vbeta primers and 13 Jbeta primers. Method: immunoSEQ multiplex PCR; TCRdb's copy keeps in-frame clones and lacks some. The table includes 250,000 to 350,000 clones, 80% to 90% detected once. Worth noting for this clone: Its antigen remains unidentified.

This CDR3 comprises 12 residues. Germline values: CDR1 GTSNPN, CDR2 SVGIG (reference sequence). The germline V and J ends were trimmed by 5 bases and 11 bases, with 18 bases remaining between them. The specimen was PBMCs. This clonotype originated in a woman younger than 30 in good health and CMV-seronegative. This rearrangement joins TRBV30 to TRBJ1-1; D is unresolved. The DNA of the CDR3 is TGTGCCTGGGCGCGGGTCCTGACTTGGGCTTTCTTT. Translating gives CAWARVLTWAFF.